Below, 27 T cell receptor beta chains from the same sample are listed, as sequenced in a study of T cells after yellow fever vaccination. Using its own MiXCR run on the 5' RACE reads, TCRdb lists one record per CDR3 protein. The table lists more than 350,000 distinct CDR3 sequences, roughly 10% of them singletons. This specimen was PBMCs, taken on the day of the first yellow fever vaccination. The source is a man aged 18 to 30 who received the YFV17D yellow fever vaccine.

V is TRBV24-1 and J is TRBJ2-3; a weak D match, TRBD2 (5 bases). Germline V gene lookup returns CDR1 KGHDR and CDR2 SFDVKD. This CDR3 is 12 amino acids long. V was trimmed by 3 bases and J by 6 bases, leaving 6 bases between them. CDR3 protein: CATSDPGDTQYF. The DNA for the CDR3 is TGTGCCACCAGTGATCCGGGGGATACGCAGTATTTT.

At least ten counts were recorded for this clonotype. The CDR3 sequence is CASSLVDRGETQYF. The CDR3, as DNA: TGTGCCAGCAGCTTGGTGGACAGGGGTGAGACCCAGTACTTC. The chain employs TRBV5-6 and TRBJ2-5; 9 nucleotides agree with TRBD1. Germline assignment: CDR1 SGHDT and CDR2 YYEEEE. J was trimmed by 5 bases and V by 0 bases; bases with no gene match: 2. The length of the CDR3 is 14 residues.

Only a few counts were recorded for this clonotype. The chain recombines TRBV6-1 with TRBJ2-7, with TRBD1 identical over 9 bases. Per germline, CDR1 MNHNS and CDR2 SASEGT. The CDR3 length is 16 residues. Trimming cost V 6 bases and J 4 bases; bases outside gene matches: 13. The CDR3 spells CASSSTGTGSWYEQYF. The CDR3 DNA reads as TGTGCCAGCAGCTCGACTGGGACAGGGAGTTGGTACGAGCAGTACTTC.

The chain combines TRBV14 with TRBJ2-1; 10 nucleotides match TRBD1. The CDR3 runs to 16 residues. The V and J ends lost 3 bases and 5 bases, in that order; junction bases with no gene match: 7. CDR1 is SGHDN, CDR2 FVKESK, per germline. As DNA, the CDR3 is TGTGCCAGCAGCCATGACAGGGGGCCCCCGAACAATGAGCAGTTCTTC. It translates to CASSHDRGPPNNEQFF.

A few counts support this clonotype. V gene TRBV7-7 combines with J gene TRBJ2-2; D remains unclear. The CDR3 contains 16 residues. Per the germline V gene, CDR1 is SSHAT and CDR2 is FNYEAQ (reference sequence). V was cut by 6 bases and J by 0 bases, with 14 bases left in between. The CDR3: CASSPLSSANTGELFF. Written as DNA, the CDR3 is TGTGCCAGCAGTCCCCTGAGTTCCGCGAACACCGGGGAGCTGTTTTTT.

This clonotype showed up just a few times. The rearrangement joins TRBV5-4 to TRBJ2-5; 10 bases align to TRBD1. CDR3 size: 16 residues. Germline CDR1 reads SGHNT; CDR2 reads YYREEE (reference sequence). J lost 5 bases, V lost 4 bases, and 11 bases had no gene match. The CDR3 bases are TGTGCCAGCAGCCGGGGGGGACAGGGGAGACGGGAGACCCAGTACTTC. Its protein is CASSRGGQGRRETQYF.

The chain combines TRBV6-2 or TRBV6-3 with TRBJ2-3; 10 bases are a match to TRBD2. The CDR3 is 19 amino acids. Trimming at V came to 2 bases and at J to 0 bases, leaving 11 bases not matched to a gene. Germline V lookup: CDR1 MNHEY, CDR2 SVGEGT. CDR3 protein: CASSYGRASGGRSTDTQYF. The CDR3 DNA is TGTGCCAGCAGTTACGGACGGGCTAGCGGGGGCCGGAGCACAGATACGCAGTATTTT.

This clonotype was seen a handful of times. The chain has TRBV20-1 and TRBJ2-1; D is unresolved. The CDR3 runs 13 residues. V was cut by 2 bases and J by 1 base, with 6 bases left in between. Germline lookup yields CDR1 DFQATT and CDR2 SNEGSKA (reference sequence). The CDR3 nucleotides read TGCAGTGCTAGAATTCTTTCCTACAATGAGCAGTTCTTC. Translated: CSARILSYNEQFF.

The table lists this clonotype with many counts. The chain uses TRBV4-1 and TRBJ1-3, with no clear D. The CDR3 runs to 16 residues. Germline V gene data show CDR1 as MGHRA and CDR2 as YSYEKL. Trimming took 0 bases from V and 0 from J, leaving 9 bases between them. In DNA form, the CDR3 reads TGCGCCAGCAGCCAAGATATCAGGAGCTCTGGAAACACCATATATTTT. This encodes CASSQDIRSSGNTIYF.

There are a few counts of this clonotype. The V gene is TRBV5-4, the J gene TRBJ2-7, with 7 bases that match TRBD2. The CDR3 spans 13 residues. Germline CDR1 and CDR2: SGHNT and YYREEE (reference sequence). The ends lost 4 bases at V and 9 bases at J; junction bases unmatched: 10. The chain's CDR3 is CASSPNQGGVQYV. The DNA for the CDR3 is TGTGCCAGCAGCCCGAACCAGGGAGGGGTGCAGTACGTC.

This clonotype has just a few counts. The V call is TRBV7-2, the J call TRBJ2-3; D unresolved. The CDR3 runs 15 residues. Trimming left V 3 bases short and J 0 bases short, with 10 bases between. Looked up from germline, CDR1 is SGHTA and CDR2 is FQGNSA. For the CDR3, the DNA is TGTGCCAGCAGCTTGACATCGACTAGCACAGATACGCAGTATTTT. Translated: CASSLTSTSTDTQYF. Full variable domain (outside the CDR3, taken from reference TRBV7-2 and TRBJ2-3): GAGVSQSPSNKVTEKGKDVELRCDPISGHTALYWYRQSLGQGLEFLIYFQGNSAPDKSGLPSDRFSAERTGGSVSTLTIQRTQQEDSAVYLCASSLTSTSTDTQYFGPGTRLTVL.

To note about this clonotype: This CDR3 fails to terminate in the conserved phenylalanine or tryptophan, so it likely reflects a read error. The chain recombines TRBV18 with TRBJ2-7, with 8 nucleotides matching TRBD2. The V gene end was trimmed by 2 bases and the J gene end by 0 bases; junction bases not matched to a gene: 0. The CDR3 runs 14 residues. Germline V CDR1 and CDR2: KGHSH, LQKENI. The CDR3 DNA is TGTGCCAGCTCACCAGCGGGGGGCTCCTACGAGCAGTACGCC. It translates to CASSPAGGSYEQYA.

This clonotype was detected only a few times. The rearrangement joins TRBV6-1 to TRBJ1-5; the match to TRBD1 covers 7 bases. CDR3 length: 15 residues. Germline loops: CDR1 MNHNS, CDR2 SASEGT. Unmatched junction bases numbered 8, after V lost 1 base and J lost 8 bases. The CDR3 here is CASSEDLDRRKPQHF. Written as DNA, the CDR3 is TGTGCCAGCAGTGAAGATCTGGACAGGAGGAAGCCCCAGCATTTT.

The genes are TRBV12-3 or TRBV12-4 and TRBJ2-3; D is unresolved. CDR3 length: 19 residues. The V and J ends lost 2 bases and 3 bases respectively, with 24 bases between them. The CDR3 nucleotides are TGTGCCAGCAGTTTACCCGCCGGGCCACGAACATCCTATACAGATACGCAGTATTTT. This translates into CASSLPAGPRTSYTDTQYF.

V gene TRBV7-9 combines with J gene TRBJ1-6; no clear D. The CDR3 has 15 amino acids. The germline V gene encodes CDR1 SEHNR and CDR2 FQNEAQ (reference sequence). V lost 1 base to trimming and J lost 6 bases, with 10 bases between them. The CDR3 sequence is CASSLGTLVNSPLHF. As DNA, the CDR3 is TGTGCCAGCAGCTTAGGGACCCTGGTTAATTCACCCCTCCACTTT. The variable domain in full, with the rest retrieved from reference TRBV7-9 and TRBJ1-6, is DTGVSQNPRHKITKRGQNVTFRCDPISEHNRLYWYRQTLGQGPEFLTYFQNEAQLEKSRLLSDRFSAERPKGSFSTLEIQRTEQGDSAMYLCASSLGTLVNSPLHFGNGTRLTVT.

V usage is TRBV5-1 and J usage is TRBJ2-3; TRBD2 agrees at 8 bases. CDR1 and CDR2 (germline): SGHRS, YFSETQ. The J segment lost 1 base and the V segment lost 6 bases, leaving 7 bases of the junction unmatched. The CDR3 has 15 residues. The CDR3 here is CASKRGSGGTDTQYF. In DNA form, the CDR3 reads TGCGCCAGCAAACGGGGTAGCGGGGGCACAGATACGCAGTATTTT. The entire variable domain, with the rest obtained from reference TRBV5-1 and TRBJ2-3, is as follows: KAGVTQTPRYLIKTRGQQVTLSCSPISGHRSVSWYQQTPGQGLQFLFEYFSETQRNKGNFPGRFSGRQFSNSRSEMNVSTLELGDSALYLCASKRGSGGTDTQYFGPGTRLTVL.

This clonotype has only a few counts. The V call is TRBV12-3 or TRBV12-4, the J call TRBJ1-2, with 8 bases lining up with TRBD1. Losses at the gene ends were 5 bases for V and 4 bases for J; bases not matched to a gene: 3. The CDR3 length is 13 residues. The CDR3 sequence: CASSVQGVYGYTF. CDR3 sequence (DNA): TGTGCCAGCAGTGTACAGGGGGTCTATGGCTACACCTTC.

This chain connects TRBV6-5 to TRBJ1-6; TRBD1 agrees at 9 bases. This CDR3 spans 15 amino acids. CDR1 MNHEY and CDR2 SVGAGI come from the germline V gene. Germline trimming cut 2 bases from V and 7 bases from J; bases unmatched to any gene: 3. CDR3: CASSYRGTGNSPLHF. The CDR3 DNA sequence: TGTGCCAGCAGTTACCGCGGGACAGGGAATTCACCCCTCCACTTT.

This clonotype has more than one count but fewer than ten. This rearrangement joins TRBV6-5 to TRBJ2-5, with TRBD2 matching over 10 bases. Germline CDR1 MNHEY, CDR2 SVGAGI. The length of the CDR3 is 18 residues. Trimming cost V 4 bases and J 5 bases; bases outside gene matches: 16. CDR3 region: CASSFPRGSLAGAETQYF. The CDR3 coding sequence is TGTGCCAGCAGTTTTCCCAGGGGTTCCCTAGCGGGGGCGGAGACCCAGTACTTC.

This clonotype was counted only a few times. The rearrangement links TRBV27 to TRBJ2-2, with 8 positions matching TRBD1. Germline V gene lookup returns CDR1 MNHEY and CDR2 SMNVEV (reference sequence). V gave up 2 bases and J gave up 3 bases; unmatched junction bases: 5. This CDR3 is 16 amino acids long. CDR3 sequence reads: CASSLLDRVDTGELFF. DNA of the CDR3: TGTGCCAGCAGTTTACTGGACAGGGTTGACACCGGGGAGCTGTTTTTT.

The rearrangement uses TRBV20-1 and TRBJ2-3, with D perhaps given as TRBD1 or TRBD2 (5 bases each). The V and J ends lost 5 bases and 10 bases respectively, with 25 bases between them. Germline CDR1 and CDR2: DFQATT and SNEGSKA (reference sequence). The CDR3 has 15 amino acids. The CDR3 here is CSAPGSGRTLTPQYF. The CDR3 nucleotides read TGCAGTGCTCCCGGTTCGGGGCGGACGTTAACGCCGCAGTATTTT.

V usage is TRBV4-1 and J usage is TRBJ1-3, with D unclear. This CDR3 has 15 residues. Germline CDR1 reads MGHRA; CDR2 reads YSYEKL. Trimming pared 1 base from V and 2 bases from J, leaving 9 bases between. The CDR3 sequence is CASSQGSRAGNTIYF. In DNA, the CDR3 is TGCGCCAGCAGCCAAGGTTCTCGGGCTGGAAACACCATATATTTT.

This clonotype has a single count. The rearrangement joins TRBV5-1 to TRBJ2-7, with D maybe TRBD1 (7 bases). Germline assignment: CDR1 SGHRS and CDR2 YFSETQ. This CDR3 comprises 14 residues. The germline V and J ends were trimmed by 2 bases and 4 bases, with 13 bases remaining between them. The DNA of the CDR3 is TGCGCCAGCAGCTTTGCGGGACAGACGTACGAGCAGTACTTC. It yields the protein CASSFAGQTYEQYF.

This chain uses TRBV4-3 with TRBJ1-1; D unresolved. CDR3 size: 15 residues. The V and J ends lost 4 bases and 7 bases respectively, with 19 bases between them. The germline V gene has CDR1 LGHNA and CDR2 YSLEER. The CDR3 region is CASSPYWTVRGEAFF. In DNA, the CDR3 is TGCGCCAGCAGCCCCTATTGGACGGTTCGGGGTGAAGCTTTCTTT.

The rearrangement uses TRBV4-1 and TRBJ2-1; a weak D match, TRBD2 (5 bases). The V end was cut by 3 bases, the J end by 0 bases, with 12 bases between. From germline, CDR1 is MGHRA and CDR2 YSYEKL. This CDR3 spans 16 amino acids. CDR3 protein: CASSQRESSSYNEQFF. CDR3 DNA sequence: TGCGCCAGCAGCCAGAGGGAGTCCAGCTCCTACAATGAGCAGTTCTTC.

The chain recombines TRBV20-1 with TRBJ2-4; possibly TRBD2 for D (6 bases). This CDR3 has 12 amino acids. The V end lost 6 bases, the J end lost 8 bases, and 14 bases lay between the germline ends. Germline CDR1 reads DFQATT; CDR2 reads SNEGSKA (reference sequence). CDR3 nucleotide sequence: TGCAGTGCCGGGAGCTGGGGTGACATTCAGTACTTC. Protein: CSAGSWGDIQYF.

As regards this clonotype: The junction shows a germline mismatch at one end, possibly a read error. The rearrangement uses TRBV7-9 and TRBJ2-3; weak D call: TRBD2 (6 bases). The CDR3 spans 15 residues. CDR1 and CDR2 (germline): SEHNR, FQNEAQ (reference sequence). Written as DNA, the CDR3 is TGTGCCAGCAGCTTCCCCGGGGGAGGCACAGATACGCAGTCTTTT. As protein: CASSFPGGGTDTQSF.